This T cell receptor (beta chain) was sequenced for a study of T cells in localized non-small cell lung cancer. TCRdb keeps only in-frame clones here, not all; method: immunoSEQ multiplex PCR. The table has roughly 53,000 clones, over 70% seen once; the top ten hold roughly 17%. V shed 0 bases, J shed 5 bases, and the junction held 4 bases outside the gene matches. Germline CDR1 reads MNHNS; CDR2 reads SASEGT. The CDR3 contains 15 residues. This TCR derives from a man aged 40 to 69 with stage III lung adenocarcinoma. The sample here was peripheral blood mononuclear cells, taken before any cancer treatment. V gene TRBV6-1 combines with J gene TRBJ2-3; 8 positions agree with TRBD1. The CDR3 here is CASSEANRGLDTQYF. CDR3 sequence (DNA): TGTGCCAGCAGTGAAGCAAACAGGGGGTTAGATACGCAGTATTTT.